These 22 T cell receptor beta chains were sequenced from one sample in a study of blood T cell repertoires in COVID-19. Libraries were prepared by immunoSEQ multiplex PCR; TCRdb keeps only in-frame clonotypes and omits some of them. The repertoire holds around 140,000 clones, with roughly three quarters as singletons. The source material was peripheral blood. The receptors stem from a woman aged 70-85 years with acute or convalescent COVID-19.

This clone was detected only once. The chain uses TRBV14 and TRBJ2-3; D remains unclear. Trimming removed 3 bases at V and 4 bases at J, with 5 bases between. Germline-derived CDR1 and CDR2 are SGHDN and FVKESK. The CDR3 contains 12 residues. DNA of the CDR3: TGTGCCAGCAGCCAGTCCGCAGATACGCAGTATTTT. Translating gives CASSQSADTQYF.

This sequence joins TRBV7-3 and TRBJ2-5, with 9 positions matching TRBD1. J was trimmed by 5 bases and V by 0 bases; bases with no gene match: 10. This CDR3 has 17 amino acids. Germline-derived CDR1 and CDR2 are SGHTA and FQGTGA. The CDR3: CASSLTGTGGIGETQYF. The DNA for the CDR3 is TGTGCCAGCAGCTTAACGGGAACAGGGGGCATTGGGGAGACCCAGTACTTC.

The chain recombines TRBV5-1 with TRBJ1-2, with a tentative D call TRBD1 (6 bases). V was pared by 4 bases and J by 2 bases, with 12 bases between. The length of the CDR3 is 14 residues. The germline V gene has CDR1 SGHRS and CDR2 YFSETQ. The CDR3 spells CASSPRTANYGYTF. The CDR3 DNA is TGCGCCAGCAGCCCCCGGACAGCGAACTATGGCTACACCTTC.

This chain uses TRBV21-1 with TRBJ1-4. TRBV21-1 constitutes a pseudogene. The CDR3 totals 12 residues. CDR3 bases: TGTCACTGCATAGCAACTAATGAAAAACTGTTTTTT. The encoded protein is CHCIATNEKLFF.

A single count supports this clone. The chain carries TRBV15 and TRBJ2-3; 7 bases fit TRBD2. CDR3 length: 16 amino acids. Losses at the gene ends were 0 bases for V and 6 bases for J; bases not matched to a gene: 9. Germline V CDR1 and CDR2: LNHNV, YYDKDF (reference sequence). This CDR3 is CATSRDTVGGPDTQYF. Written as DNA, the CDR3 is TGTGCCACCAGCAGAGATACAGTGGGAGGGCCTGATACGCAGTATTTT.

The gene calls are TRBV7-2 and TRBJ2-1, with 7 bases aligning to TRBD2. Germline CDR1 SGHTA, CDR2 FQGNSA. This CDR3 has 13 residues. The junction had 8 bases not matched to a gene; V was cut back by 1 base and J by 14 bases. The CDR3 is CASSLEPAAGKFF. In nucleotides, the CDR3 is TGTGCCAGCAGCTTAGAACCCGCAGCGGGGAAGTTCTTC.

This rearrangement joins TRBV5-4 to TRBJ1-1; a weak D match, TRBD1 (6 bases). The CDR3 sequence is 15 residues long. Trimming pared 4 bases from V and 1 base from J, leaving 14 bases between. The V gene's germline CDR1 is SGHNT and CDR2 YYREEE (reference sequence). In nucleotides, the CDR3 is TGTGCCAGCAGCCCACGGACAGAACGGAACACTGAAGCTTTCTTT. Amino acids: CASSPRTERNTEAFF.

V gene TRBV24-1 combines with J gene TRBJ2-7, with TRBD2 matching over 7 bases. The CDR3 covers 15 residues. Trimming cost V 4 bases and J 3 bases; bases outside gene matches: 8. Germline lookup yields CDR1 KGHDR and CDR2 SFDVKD. The DNA for the CDR3 is TGTGCCACCAGTGACCCCGCTAGCGGAGGCTACGAGCAGTACTTC. Translating it yields CATSDPASGGYEQYF.

This chain joins TRBV6-5 and TRBJ2-3; 8 nucleotides match TRBD1. The CDR3 is 14 amino acids. The ends lost 2 bases at V and 9 bases at J; junction bases unmatched: 7. CDR1 is MNHEY and CDR2 is SVGAGI in the germline V gene. For the CDR3, the DNA is TGTGCCAGCAGTTACAATCAGGGGGCGCAAACGCAGTATTTT. Protein: CASSYNQGAQTQYF.

This chain joins TRBV11-3 and TRBJ2-1; 13 bases are a match to TRBD2. The CDR3 is made up of 17 amino acids. CDR1 is SGHNT, CDR2 YENEEA, per germline. V dropped 4 bases and J dropped 7; count of bases not matched to a gene: 10. CDR3 amino acids: CASSSTLLAGGSNEQFF. The CDR3 nucleotides read TGTGCCAGCAGCTCCACCTTACTAGCGGGAGGGTCAAATGAGCAGTTCTTC.

This chain connects TRBV12-3 or TRBV12-4 to TRBJ1-5; D remains ambiguous. CDR3 length: 13 residues. Trimming shortened V by 8 bases and J by 6 bases, and 14 bases separated the two germline ends. The CDR3 coding sequence is TGTGCCAGCTCCTCTAAGCCTGGTCAGCCCCAGCATTTT. Its translation is CASSSKPGQPQHF.

The CDR3 DNA reads TGTGCCACCAGTGATGTGACTACTAGCGGGAGTTGGACCGGGGAGCTGTTTTTT. As protein: CATSDVTTSGSWTGELFF. The V and J genes are TRBV24-1 and TRBJ2-2; 11 bases agree with TRBD2. Germline CDR1 KGHDR, CDR2 SFDVKD. V shed 3 bases, J shed 5 bases, and the junction held 10 bases outside the gene matches. CDR3 size: 18 residues.

This chain links TRBV10-1 with TRBJ2-5, with 7 bases matching TRBD2. CDR3 length: 15 amino acids. Trimming at V came to 1 base and at J to 1 base, leaving 3 bases not matched to a gene. The germline V gene encodes CDR1 WNHNN and CDR2 SYGVQD (reference sequence). The chain's CDR3 is CASSELRGTQETQYF. The CDR3 DNA is TGCGCCAGCAGTGAGTTGCGGGGGACCCAAGAGACCCAGTACTTC.

This clone came up many times. The V call is TRBV5-1, the J call TRBJ1-1; TRBD1 agrees at 7 bases. The CDR3 is 15 amino acids. The ends lost 4 bases at V and 4 bases at J; junction bases unmatched: 10. Germline V gene data show CDR1 as SGHRS and CDR2 as YFSETQ. CDR3 loop: CASSRDSPMGTEAFF. The CDR3 bases are TGCGCCAGCAGCCGGGACAGTCCCATGGGCACTGAAGCTTTCTTT.

The V gene is TRBV6-2 or TRBV6-3, the J gene TRBJ1-5; 10 nucleotides agree with TRBD1. Unmatched junction bases numbered 10, after V lost 5 bases and J lost 6 bases. The CDR3 loop spans 16 amino acids. Germline V lookup: CDR1 MNHEY, CDR2 SVGEGT. CDR3 in amino acids: CASSPGTGAPSQPQHF. Written as DNA, the CDR3 is TGTGCCAGCAGTCCCGGGACAGGGGCTCCCAGTCAGCCCCAGCATTTT.

V usage is TRBV11-1 and J usage is TRBJ2-7; 11 nucleotides align to TRBD2. This CDR3 is 15 amino acids long. Per germline, CDR1 SGHAT and CDR2 FQDESV (reference sequence). V was pared by 5 bases and J by 4 bases, with 7 bases of the junction left unmatched. CDR3 bases: TGTGCCAGCAGCGTGGGACTAGCGGTACCATACGAGCAGTACTTC. It specifies CASSVGLAVPYEQYF.

This clone was recorded once. The chain combines TRBV11-2 with TRBJ1-5; TRBD1 might be the D (6 bases). The V end lost 6 bases, the J end lost 4 bases, and 13 bases lay between the germline ends. CDR1 is SGHAT, CDR2 FQNNGV, per germline. The CDR3 length is 14 residues. The CDR3 nucleotides are TGTGCCAGCAGTCAGGGCACAGGGAATCAGCCCCAGCATTTT. The encoded protein is CASSQGTGNQPQHF.

The chain joins TRBV10-3 to TRBJ1-5, with D possibly TRBD1 on 5 matching bases. Germline CDR1 ENHRY, CDR2 SYGVKD. This CDR3 contains 13 residues. V was clipped by 4 bases and J by 5 bases, with 9 bases between them. The CDR3 is CAISVREDQPQHF. DNA for the CDR3: TGTGCCATCAGTGTCAGGGAGGATCAGCCCCAGCATTTT.

The rearrangement links TRBV2 to TRBJ2-7; TRBD2 agrees at 8 bases. With 7 bases clipped from V and 4 bases from J, the junction kept 12 bases outside the gene matches. The germline gives CDR1 SNHLY, CDR2 FYNNEI. CDR3 length: 15 residues. Here the CDR3 DNA reads TGTGCCAGCACCCCAGAAGCGGGAGATCGGTACGAGCAGTACTTC. Its protein is CASTPEAGDRYEQYF.

The V gene is TRBV2, the J gene TRBJ2-7; a possible D gene is TRBD1 (5 bases). The CDR3 length is 16 residues. V dropped 5 bases and J dropped 3 bases, with 20 bases sitting between them. CDR1 and CDR2 (germline): SNHLY, FYNNEI. CDR3 protein: CASSPPVGRGHYEQYF. Written as DNA, the CDR3 is TGTGCCAGCAGTCCCCCGGTTGGCCGCGGACACTACGAGCAGTACTTC.

The CDR3 DNA sequence: TGTGCCAGCAGCGTAGGGAGCACGGGCTCCTACGAGCAGTACTTC. Amino acid sequence: CASSVGSTGSYEQYF. The chain couples TRBV9 to TRBJ2-7, with D uncertain. CDR1 and CDR2 (germline): SGDLS, YYNGEE. The CDR3 length is 15 residues. Trimming stripped 0 bases from V and 0 bases from J, with 10 bases between.

The rearrangement links TRBV4-1 to TRBJ2-7; possible D gene TRBD1, 5 bases. Per the germline V gene, CDR1 is MGHRA and CDR2 is YSYEKL. Trimming cost V 4 bases and J 2 bases, with 9 bases left between them. The CDR3 has 13 residues. CDR3 in amino acids: CASSLQGTYEQYF. The CDR3 DNA reads TGCGCCAGCAGCCTGCAGGGAACCTACGAGCAGTACTTC.